This T cell receptor (beta chain) was observed in a study of identical twins. This clonotype was recorded a few times. MiXCR, applied by TCRdb to the 5' RACE reads, yields one record per CDR3 protein. Altogether some 250,000 distinct CDR3 sequences are present, about 13% being singletons, with the ten largest covering about 4%. CDR1 is DFQATT and CDR2 is SNEGSKA in the germline V gene (reference sequence). CDR3 length: 13 amino acids. V dropped 3 bases and J dropped 7 bases, with 12 bases sitting between them. This same sample was also part of a study on yellow fever vaccine responses in identical twins.

The source of this sequence is a woman aged 18-30 years in good health. J is TRBJ2-2 and V is TRBV20-1; D remains unclear. The sample was memory (CD45RO+) T cells sorted from blood. The DNA for the CDR3 is TGCAGTGCTAGTCTATTTTGGGGCGGGGAGCTGTTTTTT. Protein: CSASLFWGGELFF.